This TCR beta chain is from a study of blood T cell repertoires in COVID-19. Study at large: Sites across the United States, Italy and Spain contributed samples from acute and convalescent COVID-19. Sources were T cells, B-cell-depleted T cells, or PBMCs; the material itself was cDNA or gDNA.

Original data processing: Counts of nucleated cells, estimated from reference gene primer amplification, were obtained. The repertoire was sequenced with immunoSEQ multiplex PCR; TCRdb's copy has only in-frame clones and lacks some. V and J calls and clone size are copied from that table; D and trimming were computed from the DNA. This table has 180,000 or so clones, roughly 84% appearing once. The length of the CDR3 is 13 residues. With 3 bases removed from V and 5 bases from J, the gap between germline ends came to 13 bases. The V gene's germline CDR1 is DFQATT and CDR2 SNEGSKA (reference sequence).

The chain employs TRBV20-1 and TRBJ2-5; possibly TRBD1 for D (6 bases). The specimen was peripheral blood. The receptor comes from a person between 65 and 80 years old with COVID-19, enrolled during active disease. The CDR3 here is CSASVGAGETQYF. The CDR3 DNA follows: TGCAGTGCTAGTGTGGGGGCCGGGGAGACCCAGTACTTC.